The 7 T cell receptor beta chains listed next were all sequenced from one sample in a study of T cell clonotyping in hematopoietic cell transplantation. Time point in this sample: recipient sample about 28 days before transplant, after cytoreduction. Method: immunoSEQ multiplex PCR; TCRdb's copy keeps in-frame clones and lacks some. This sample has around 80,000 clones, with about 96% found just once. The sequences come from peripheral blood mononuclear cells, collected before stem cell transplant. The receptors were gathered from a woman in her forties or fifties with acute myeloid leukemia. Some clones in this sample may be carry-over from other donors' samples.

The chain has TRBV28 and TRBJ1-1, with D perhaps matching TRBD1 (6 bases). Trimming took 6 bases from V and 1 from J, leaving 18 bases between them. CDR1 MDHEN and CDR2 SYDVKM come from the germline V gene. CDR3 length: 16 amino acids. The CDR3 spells CASRFPRGRTNTEAFF. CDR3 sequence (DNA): TGTGCCAGCAGATTCCCCCGGGGGCGGACGAACACTGAAGCTTTCTTT.

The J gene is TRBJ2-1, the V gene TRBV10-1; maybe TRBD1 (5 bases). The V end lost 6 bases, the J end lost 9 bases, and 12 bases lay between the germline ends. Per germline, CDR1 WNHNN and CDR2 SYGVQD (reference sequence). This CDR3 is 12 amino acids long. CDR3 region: CASSRGHGEQFF. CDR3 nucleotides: TGCGCCAGCAGCCGAGGACACGGTGAGCAGTTCTTC.

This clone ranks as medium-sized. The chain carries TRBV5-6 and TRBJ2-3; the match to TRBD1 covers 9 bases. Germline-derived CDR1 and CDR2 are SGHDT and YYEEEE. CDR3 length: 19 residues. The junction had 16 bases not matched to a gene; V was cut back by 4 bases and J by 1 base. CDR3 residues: CASSGTGTGSLWGTDTQYF. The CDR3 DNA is TGTGCCAGCAGCGGGACCGGGACAGGGTCATTATGGGGCACAGATACGCAGTATTTT. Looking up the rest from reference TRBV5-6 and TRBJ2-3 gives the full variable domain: DAGVTQSPTHLIKTRGQQVTLRCSPKSGHDTVSWYQQALGQGPQFIFQYYEEEERQRGNFPDRFSGHQFPNYSSELNVNALLLGDSALYLCASSGTGTGSLWGTDTQYFGPGTRLTVL.

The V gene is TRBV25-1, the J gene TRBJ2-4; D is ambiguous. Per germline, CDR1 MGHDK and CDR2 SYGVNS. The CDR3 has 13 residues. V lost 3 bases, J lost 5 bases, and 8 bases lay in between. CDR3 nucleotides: TGTGCCAGCAGTGAGGGTAGACAAAACATTCAGTACTTC. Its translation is CASSEGRQNIQYF.

CDR3 DNA: TGTGCCAGCAGCTTATACGGGGTATACAATGAGCAGTTCTTC. Its translation: CASSLYGVYNEQFF. V gene TRBV7-2 combines with J gene TRBJ2-1, with D possibly being TRBD2 (5 bases). With 2 bases removed from V and 4 bases from J, the gap between germline ends came to 9 bases. Germline loops: CDR1 SGHTA, CDR2 FQGNSA. This CDR3 spans 14 amino acids.

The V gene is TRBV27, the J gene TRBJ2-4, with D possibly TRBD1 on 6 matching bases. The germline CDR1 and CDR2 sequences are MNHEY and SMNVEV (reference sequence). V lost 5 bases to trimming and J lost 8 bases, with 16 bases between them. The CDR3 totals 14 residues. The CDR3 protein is CASSPGTLRDIQYF. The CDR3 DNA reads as TGTGCCAGCAGTCCCGGGACACTTCGGGACATTCAGTACTTC.

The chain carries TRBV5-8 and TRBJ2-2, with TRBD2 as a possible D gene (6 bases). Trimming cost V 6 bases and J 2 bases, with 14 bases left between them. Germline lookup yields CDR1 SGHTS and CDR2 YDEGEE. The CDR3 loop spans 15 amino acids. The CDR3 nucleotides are TGTGCCAGCAACTCAGTTGGGACTAACACCGGGGAGCTGTTTTTT. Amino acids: CASNSVGTNTGELFF.